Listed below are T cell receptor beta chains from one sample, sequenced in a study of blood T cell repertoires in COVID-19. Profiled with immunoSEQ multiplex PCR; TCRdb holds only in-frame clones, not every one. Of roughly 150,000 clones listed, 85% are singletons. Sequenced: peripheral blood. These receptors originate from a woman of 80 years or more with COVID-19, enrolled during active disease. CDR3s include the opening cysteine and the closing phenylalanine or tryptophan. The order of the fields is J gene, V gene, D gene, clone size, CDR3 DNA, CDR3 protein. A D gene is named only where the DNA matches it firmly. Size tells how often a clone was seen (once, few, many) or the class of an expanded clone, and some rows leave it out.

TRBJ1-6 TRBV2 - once TGTGCCAGCAGTGTGTCTCTGGGGGCGGATTCACCCCTCCACTTT CASSVSLGADSPLHF
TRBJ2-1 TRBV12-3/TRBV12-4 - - TGTGCCAGCAGTTTCTATGAGCAGTTCTTC CASSFYEQFF
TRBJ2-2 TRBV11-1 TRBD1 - TGTGCCAGCAGCTTCTCAGGGGGCGAGAGCGGGGAGCTGTTTTTT CASSFSGGESGELFF
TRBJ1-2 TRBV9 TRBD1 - TGTGCCAGCGGAATACAGGGGGCAAGTGTCGGCTATGGCTACACCTTC CASGIQGASVGYGYTF
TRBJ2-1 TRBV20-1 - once TGCAGTGCTAGTGGGCGGTCCTACAATGAGCAGTTCTTC CSASGRSYNEQFF
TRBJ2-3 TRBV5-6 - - TGTGCCAGCAGCTTGGGGGGGCATGGAGATACGCAGTATTTT CASSLGGHGDTQYF
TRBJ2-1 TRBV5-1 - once TGCGCCAGCAGCTTGGAGATCAACTATGAGCAGTTCTTC CASSLEINYEQFF
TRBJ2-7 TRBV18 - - TGTGCCAGCTCACCAGCGAAGAGTTCCTACGAGCAGTACTTC CASSPAKSSYEQYF
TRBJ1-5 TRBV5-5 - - TGTGCCAGCAGCTTGAGTCCCCAGGGACAGCCCCAGCATTTT CASSLSPQGQPQHF
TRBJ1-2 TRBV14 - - TGTGCCAGCAGCCAAGGGCAGGGCTGGGGCTACACCTTC CASSQGQGWGYTF
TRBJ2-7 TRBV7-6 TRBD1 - TGTGCCAGCAGTCGTGCCACTCCGGGACAGGTGGGCTACGAGCAGTACTTC CASSRATPGQVGYEQYF
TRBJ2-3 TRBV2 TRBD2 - TGCTCCGGGACTAGCGACACAGATACGCAGTATTTT CSGTSDTDTQYF
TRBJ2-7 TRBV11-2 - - TGTGCCAGCAGCTTCCAGGGCTACGAGCAGTACTTC CASSFQGYEQYF
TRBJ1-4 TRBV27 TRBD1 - TGTGCCAGCTCGGACAGGAGGAATGAAAAACTGTTTTTT CASSDRRNEKLFF
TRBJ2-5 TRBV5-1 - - TGCGCCAGCAGCCCATTACAGGGCAGGGAGACCCAGTACTTC CASSPLQGRETQYF
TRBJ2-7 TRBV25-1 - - TGTGCCAGCAGTGACAACGGGGGAACCTACGAGCAGTACTTC CASSDNGGTYEQYF
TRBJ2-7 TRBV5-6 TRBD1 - TGTGCCAGCACCTTAGGGACAGCCTACGAGCAGTACTTC CASTLGTAYEQYF
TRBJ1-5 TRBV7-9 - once TGTGCCAGCAGCTGGGGCCATGTTGATCAGCCCCAGCATTTT CASSWGHVDQPQHF
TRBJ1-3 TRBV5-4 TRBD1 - TGTGCCAGCAGCTTGGCGACAGGGGGCTCTGGAAACACCATATATTTT CASSLATGGSGNTIYF
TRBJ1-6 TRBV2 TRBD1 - TGTGCCAGCAGCCCGGACAGGCCCCTGTCCTATAATTCACCCCTCCACTTT CASSPDRPLSYNSPLHF
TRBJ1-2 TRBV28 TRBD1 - TGTGCCAGCAGCCCGACAGGGGGCGCGCTGGTTGGCTACACCTTC CASSPTGGALVGYTF
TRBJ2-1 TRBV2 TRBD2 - TGTGCCAGCAGGAGACTAGCGGGGGCGAATGAGCAGTTCTTC CASRRLAGANEQFF
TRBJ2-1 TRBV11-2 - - TGTGCCAGCAGCTCTGGGACTGCCTCCTACAATGAGCAGTTCTTC CASSSGTASYNEQFF
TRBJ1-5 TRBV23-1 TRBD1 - TGCGCCAGCAGACCACGGTACAGGGGGCTATCGGATCAGCCCCAGCATTTT CASRPRYRGLSDQPQHF
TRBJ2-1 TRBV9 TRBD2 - TGTGCCAGCAGCGCGGGAGGGCCCCCTTCCTACAATGAGCAGTTCTTC CASSAGGPPSYNEQFF
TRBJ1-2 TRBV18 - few TGTGCCAGCTCACCTGGGCTCTATGGCTACACCTTC CASSPGLYGYTF
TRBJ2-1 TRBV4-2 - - TGTGCCAGCAGCCAAGAAGCGGCCAATGAGCAGTTCTTC CASSQEAANEQFF
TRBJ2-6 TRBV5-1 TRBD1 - TGCGCCAGCAGCGCCGGTGGACAGGGGGCTAGTGGGGCCAACGTCCTGACTTTC CASSAGGQGASGANVLTF
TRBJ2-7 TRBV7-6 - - TGTGCCAGCAGCTTAGTCGGGCAGGAGGGTCGCTACGAGCAGTACTTC CASSLVGQEGRYEQYF
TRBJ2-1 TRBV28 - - TGTGCCAGCATAGGGGAGGTGAGCTCCTACAATGAGCAGTTCTTC CASIGEVSSYNEQFF
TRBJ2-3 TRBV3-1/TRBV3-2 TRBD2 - TGTGCCAGCAGCCCTTCCCAGCGGGGTTACACAGATACGCAGTATTTT CASSPSQRGYTDTQYF
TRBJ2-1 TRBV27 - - TGTGCCAGCAGCCCGAGGTGGGCTAGCGCAAACAATGAGCAGTTCTTC CASSPRWASANNEQFF
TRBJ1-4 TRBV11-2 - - TGTGCCAGCAGCCTCAGGGGAGGGGGTGGAGAAAAACTGTTTTTT CASSLRGGGGEKLFF
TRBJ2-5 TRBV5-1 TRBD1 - TGCGCCAGCAGCTTGACCGTCAGGGGGTACCAAGAGACCCAGTACTTC CASSLTVRGYQETQYF
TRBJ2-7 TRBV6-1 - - TGTGCCAGCAGTGAAATGGGGAGGGAGCAGTACTTC CASSEMGREQYF
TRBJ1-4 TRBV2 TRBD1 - TGTGCCAGCAAGGAGGGGGCCAATGAAAAACTGTTTTTT CASKEGANEKLFF
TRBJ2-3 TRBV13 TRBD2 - TGTGCCAGCAGCAGGGGACTCTGGGGGGGTACGCAGTATTTT CASSRGLWGGTQYF
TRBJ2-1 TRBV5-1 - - TGCGCCAGCAGCTGGGCCCGGGGGGCTTCGGATGAGCAGTTCTTC CASSWARGASDEQFF
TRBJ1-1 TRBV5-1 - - TGCGCCAGCAGCTTGGTTCAGGGAGGCGACACTGAAGCTTTCTTT CASSLVQGGDTEAFF
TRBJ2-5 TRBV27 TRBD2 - TGTGCCAGCAGTCCCGGACTAGCGGGAAAGGAGACCCAGTACTTC CASSPGLAGKETQYF
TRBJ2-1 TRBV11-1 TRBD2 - TGTGCCAGCAGCTTAGCTAGCGGGAGATCCGGGAACAATGAGCAGTTCTTC CASSLASGRSGNNEQFF
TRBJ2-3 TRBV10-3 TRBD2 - TGTGCCATCAAGAGCGGGGGAAGTGGGCCTGAGTATTTT CAIKSGGSGPEYF
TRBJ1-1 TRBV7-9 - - TGTGCCAGCAGCTGGGGCCAGATTTACACTGAAGCTTTCTTT CASSWGQIYTEAFF
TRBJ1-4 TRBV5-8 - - TGTGCCAGCAGCTTGGGTCAGGGGAACGGTGAAAAACTGTTTTTT CASSLGQGNGEKLFF
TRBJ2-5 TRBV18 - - TGTGCCAGCTCACCACCGCCCAACACGGGGGAGACCCAGTACTTC CASSPPPNTGETQYF
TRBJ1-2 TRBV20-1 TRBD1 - TGCAGTGCAAGGACAGGGGAGGGCTACACCTTC CSARTGEGYTF
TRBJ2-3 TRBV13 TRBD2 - TGTGCCAGCAGCGCCATAGCGGGGGGGCCGGATACGCAGTATTTT CASSAIAGGPDTQYF
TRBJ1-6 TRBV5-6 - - TGTGCCAGCAGATTCGGGAGCGTTAATTCACCCCTCCACTTT CASRFGSVNSPLHF
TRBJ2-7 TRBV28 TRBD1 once TGTGCCAGCTCCGGGACAGGATACGAGCAGTACTTC CASSGTGYEQYF
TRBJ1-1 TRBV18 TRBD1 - TGTGCCAGCTCACCCGGGACAGGGAAACTAAACACTGAAGCTTTCTTT CASSPGTGKLNTEAFF
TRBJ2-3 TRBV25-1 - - TGTGCCAGCAGTGTTCAGGATACGCAGTATTTT CASSVQDTQYF
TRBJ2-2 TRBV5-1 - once TGCGCCAGCAGCGTGAGCACCGGGGAGCTGTTTTTT CASSVSTGELFF
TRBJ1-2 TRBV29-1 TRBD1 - TGCAGCGTTGGAGACAGGGGGAAGGGGGGCTACACCTTC CSVGDRGKGGYTF
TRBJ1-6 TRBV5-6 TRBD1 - TGTGCCAGCAGCCCGACAGGGGATTCACCCCTCCACTTT CASSPTGDSPLHF